This TCR beta chain was sequenced for a study of cytomegalovirus exposure and HLA in healthy donors. Study-wide results and caveats: In a later analysis, compared with equally common non-associated chains, HLA-associated beta chains were more expanded.

Remarks on this clone: Its antigen is unknown.

13 Jbeta primers and 60 Vbeta primers were used for the PCR. Assay: immunoSEQ multiplex PCR; the TCRdb copy retains only in-frame clones and omits some. The data contain 90,000 to 120,000 clones, around 84% of them singletons. The sequenced sample was PBMCs. The TCR was taken from a woman aged 18-29 years in good health and CMV-seronegative.

CDR3 sequence: CASRSPRQGRKEKLFF. In nucleotides, the CDR3 is TGTGCCAGCAGATCTCCTCGACAGGGAAGGAAGGAAAAACTGTTTTTT. The chain couples TRBV27 to TRBJ1-4; 7 nucleotides line up with TRBD1. From germline, CDR1 is MNHEY and CDR2 SMNVEV (reference sequence). The CDR3 contains 16 residues. V shed 6 bases, J shed 8 bases, and the junction held 15 bases outside the gene matches.